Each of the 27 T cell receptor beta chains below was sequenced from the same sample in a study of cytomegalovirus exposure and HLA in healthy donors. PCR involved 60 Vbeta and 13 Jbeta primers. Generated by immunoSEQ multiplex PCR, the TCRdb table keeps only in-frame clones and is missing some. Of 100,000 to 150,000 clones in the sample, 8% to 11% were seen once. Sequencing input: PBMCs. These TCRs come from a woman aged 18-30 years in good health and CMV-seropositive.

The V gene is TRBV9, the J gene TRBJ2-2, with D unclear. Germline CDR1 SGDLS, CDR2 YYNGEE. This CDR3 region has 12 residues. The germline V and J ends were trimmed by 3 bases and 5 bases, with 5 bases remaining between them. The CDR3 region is CASSATTGELFF. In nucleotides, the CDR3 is TGTGCCAGCAGCGCTACTACCGGGGAGCTGTTTTTT.

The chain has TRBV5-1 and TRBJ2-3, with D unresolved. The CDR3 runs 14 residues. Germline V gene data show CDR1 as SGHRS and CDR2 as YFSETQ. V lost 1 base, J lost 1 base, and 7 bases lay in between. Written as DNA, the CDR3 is TGCGCCAGCAGCTTGCACTCGGGCACAGATACGCAGTATTTT. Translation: CASSLHSGTDTQYF.

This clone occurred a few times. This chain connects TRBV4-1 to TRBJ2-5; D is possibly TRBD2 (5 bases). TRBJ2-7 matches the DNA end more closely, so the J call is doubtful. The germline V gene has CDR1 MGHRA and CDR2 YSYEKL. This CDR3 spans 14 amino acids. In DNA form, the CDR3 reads TGCGCCAGCAGCCAAGGAGGGAGCCGGAACGAGCAGTACTTC. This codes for CASSQGGSRNEQYF.

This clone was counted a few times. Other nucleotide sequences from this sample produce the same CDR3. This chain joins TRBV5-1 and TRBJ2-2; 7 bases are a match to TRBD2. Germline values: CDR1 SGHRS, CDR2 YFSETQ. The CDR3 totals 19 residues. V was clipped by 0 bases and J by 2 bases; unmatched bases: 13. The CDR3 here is CASSLAGGGSRINTGELFF. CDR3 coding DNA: TGCGCCAGCAGCTTGGCCGGCGGGGGATCCAGGATAAACACCGGGGAGCTGTTTTTT. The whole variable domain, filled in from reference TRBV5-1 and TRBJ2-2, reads KAGVTQTPRYLIKTRGQQVTLSCSPISGHRSVSWYQQTPGQGLQFLFEYFSETQRNKGNFPGRFSGRQFSNSRSEMNVSTLELGDSALYLCASSLAGGGSRINTGELFFGEGSRLTVL.

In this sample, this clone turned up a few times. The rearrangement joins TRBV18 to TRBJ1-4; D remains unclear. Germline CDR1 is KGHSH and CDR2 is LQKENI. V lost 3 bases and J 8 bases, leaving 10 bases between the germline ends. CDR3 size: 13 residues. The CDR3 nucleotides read TGTGCCAGCTCACCCCCGGTTATAGAAAAACTGTTTTTT. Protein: CASSPPVIEKLFF. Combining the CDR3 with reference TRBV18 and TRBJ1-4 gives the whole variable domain NAGVMQNPRHLVRRRGQEARLRCSPMKGHSHVYWYRQLPEEGLKFMVYLQKENIIDESGMPKERFSAEFPKEGPSILRIQQVVRGDSAAYFCASSPPVIEKLFFGSGTQLSVL.

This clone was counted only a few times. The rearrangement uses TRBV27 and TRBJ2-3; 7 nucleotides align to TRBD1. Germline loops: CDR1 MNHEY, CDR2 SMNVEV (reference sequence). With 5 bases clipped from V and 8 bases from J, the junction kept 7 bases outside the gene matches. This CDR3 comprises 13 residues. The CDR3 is CASSPPHRGTQYF. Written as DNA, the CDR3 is TGTGCCAGCAGTCCCCCTCACAGGGGTACGCAGTATTTT.

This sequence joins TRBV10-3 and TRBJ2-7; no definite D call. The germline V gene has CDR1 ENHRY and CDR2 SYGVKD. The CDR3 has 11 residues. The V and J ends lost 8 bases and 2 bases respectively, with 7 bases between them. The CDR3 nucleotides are TGTGCCATCGGCAGGACCTACGAGCAGTACTTC. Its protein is CAIGRTYEQYF.

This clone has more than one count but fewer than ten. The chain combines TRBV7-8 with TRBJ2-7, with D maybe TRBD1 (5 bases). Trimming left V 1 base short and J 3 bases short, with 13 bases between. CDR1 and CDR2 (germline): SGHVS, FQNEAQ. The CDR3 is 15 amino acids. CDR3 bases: TGTGCCAGCAGCTTAGAAAGGCTTAGGGGCTACGAGCAGTACTTC. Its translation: CASSLERLRGYEQYF.

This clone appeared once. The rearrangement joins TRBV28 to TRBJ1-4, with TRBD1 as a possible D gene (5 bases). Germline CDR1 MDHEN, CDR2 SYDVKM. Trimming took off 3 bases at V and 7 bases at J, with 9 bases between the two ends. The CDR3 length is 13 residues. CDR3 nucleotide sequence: TGTGCCAGCAGTTTCAGGGTAAGTGAAAAACTGTTTTTT. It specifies CASSFRVSEKLFF.

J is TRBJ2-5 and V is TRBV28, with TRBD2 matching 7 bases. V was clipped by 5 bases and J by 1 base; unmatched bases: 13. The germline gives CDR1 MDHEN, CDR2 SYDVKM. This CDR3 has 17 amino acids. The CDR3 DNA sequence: TGTGCCAGCAGTACCGTCGTAGCGGGTGGGGGCCAAGAGACCCAGTACTTC. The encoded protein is CASSTVVAGGGQETQYF.

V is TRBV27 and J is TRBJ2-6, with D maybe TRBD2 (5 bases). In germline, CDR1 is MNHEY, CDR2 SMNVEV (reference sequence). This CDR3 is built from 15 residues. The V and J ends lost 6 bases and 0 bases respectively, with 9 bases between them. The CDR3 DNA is TGTGCCAGCAGCCCCGGGAACTCTGGGGCCAACGTCCTGACTTTC. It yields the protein CASSPGNSGANVLTF.

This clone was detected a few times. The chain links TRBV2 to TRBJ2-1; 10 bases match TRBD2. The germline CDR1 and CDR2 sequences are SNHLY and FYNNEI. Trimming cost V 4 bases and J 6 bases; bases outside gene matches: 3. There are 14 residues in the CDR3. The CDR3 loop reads CASSVRTSGNEQFF. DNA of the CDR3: TGTGCCAGCAGTGTCCGGACTAGCGGCAATGAGCAGTTCTTC.

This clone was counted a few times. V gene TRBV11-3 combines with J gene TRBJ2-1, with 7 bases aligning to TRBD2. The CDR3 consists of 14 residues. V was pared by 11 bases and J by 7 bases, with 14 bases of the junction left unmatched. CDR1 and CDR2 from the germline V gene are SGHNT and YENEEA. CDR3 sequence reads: CASALGRTRNEQFF. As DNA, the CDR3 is TGTGCCTCGGCTCTCGGGAGGACACGGAATGAGCAGTTCTTC.

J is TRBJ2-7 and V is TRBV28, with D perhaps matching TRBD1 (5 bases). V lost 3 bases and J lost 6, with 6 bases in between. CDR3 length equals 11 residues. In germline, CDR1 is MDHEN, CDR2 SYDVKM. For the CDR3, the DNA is TGTGCCAGCAGTTTTGGGGCCGAGCAGTACTTC. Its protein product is CASSFGAEQYF.

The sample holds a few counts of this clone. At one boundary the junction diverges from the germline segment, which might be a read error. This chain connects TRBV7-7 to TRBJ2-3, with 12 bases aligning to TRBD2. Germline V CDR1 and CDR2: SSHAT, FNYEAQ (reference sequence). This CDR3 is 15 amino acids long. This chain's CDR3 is CASSSGTSGSNTQYF. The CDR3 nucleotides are TGTGCTAGCAGCTCCGGGACTAGCGGGTCAAATACGCAGTATTTT.

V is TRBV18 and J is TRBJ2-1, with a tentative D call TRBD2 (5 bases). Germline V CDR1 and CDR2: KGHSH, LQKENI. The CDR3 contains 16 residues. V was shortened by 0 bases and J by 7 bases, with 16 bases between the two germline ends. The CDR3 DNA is TGTGCCAGCTCACCACCGCCGGGTGGACTTGGGAATGAGCAGTTCTTC. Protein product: CASSPPPGGLGNEQFF.

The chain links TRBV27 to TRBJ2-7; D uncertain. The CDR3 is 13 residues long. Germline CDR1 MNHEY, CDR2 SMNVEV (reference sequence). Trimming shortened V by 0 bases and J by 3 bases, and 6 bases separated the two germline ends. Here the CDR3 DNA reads TGTGCCAGCAGTTTATCGTCGTACTACGAGCAGTACTTC. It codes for CASSLSSYYEQYF.

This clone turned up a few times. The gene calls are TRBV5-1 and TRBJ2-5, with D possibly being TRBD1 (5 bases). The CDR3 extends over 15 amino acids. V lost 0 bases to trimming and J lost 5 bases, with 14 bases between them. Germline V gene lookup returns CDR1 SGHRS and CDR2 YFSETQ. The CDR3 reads CASSLAPGLGETQYF. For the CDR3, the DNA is TGCGCCAGCAGCTTGGCCCCAGGGCTAGGGGAGACCCAGTACTTC. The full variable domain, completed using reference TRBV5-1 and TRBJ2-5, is KAGVTQTPRYLIKTRGQQVTLSCSPISGHRSVSWYQQTPGQGLQFLFEYFSETQRNKGNFPGRFSGRQFSNSRSEMNVSTLELGDSALYLCASSLAPGLGETQYFGPGTRLLVL.

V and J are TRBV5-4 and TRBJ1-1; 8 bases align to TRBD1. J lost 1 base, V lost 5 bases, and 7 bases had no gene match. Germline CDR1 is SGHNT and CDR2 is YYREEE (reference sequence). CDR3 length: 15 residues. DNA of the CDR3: TGTGCCAGCAGGAGAGGACAGGGCGGGAACACTGAAGCTTTCTTT. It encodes CASRRGQGGNTEAFF.

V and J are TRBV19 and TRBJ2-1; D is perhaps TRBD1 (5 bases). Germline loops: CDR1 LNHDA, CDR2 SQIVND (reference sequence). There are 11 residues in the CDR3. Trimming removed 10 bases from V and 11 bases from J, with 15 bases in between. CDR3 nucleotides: TGTGCCACTCAGGGTCCTACCCAGCAGTTCTTC. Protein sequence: CATQGPTQQFF.

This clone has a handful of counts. The CDR3 protein is CASIRGNPYEQYF. For the CDR3, the DNA is TGTGCCAGCATCCGAGGGAACCCCTACGAGCAGTACTTC. V usage is TRBV28 and J usage is TRBJ2-7; possibly TRBD2 for D (5 bases). V dropped 7 bases and J dropped 2 bases, with 12 bases sitting between them. Germline V gene sequence: CDR1 MDHEN, CDR2 SYDVKM. The CDR3 contains 13 residues.

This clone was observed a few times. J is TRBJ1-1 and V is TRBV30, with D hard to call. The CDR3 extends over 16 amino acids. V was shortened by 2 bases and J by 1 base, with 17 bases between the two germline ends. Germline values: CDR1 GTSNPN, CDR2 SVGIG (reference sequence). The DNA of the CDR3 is TGTGCCTGGAGTAGGGCACCGGAGGTTCGGAACACTGAAGCTTTCTTT. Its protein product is CAWSRAPEVRNTEAFF.

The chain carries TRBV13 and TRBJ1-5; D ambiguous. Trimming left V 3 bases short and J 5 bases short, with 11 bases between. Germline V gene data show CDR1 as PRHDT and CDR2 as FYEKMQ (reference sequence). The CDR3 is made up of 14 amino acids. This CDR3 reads CASSLRARDQPQHF. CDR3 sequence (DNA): TGTGCCAGCAGCTTGAGGGCCCGAGATCAGCCCCAGCATTTT.

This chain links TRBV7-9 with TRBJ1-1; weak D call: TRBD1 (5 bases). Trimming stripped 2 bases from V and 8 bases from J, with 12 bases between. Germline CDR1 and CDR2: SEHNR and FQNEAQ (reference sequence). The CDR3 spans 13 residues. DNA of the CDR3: TGTGCCAGCAGCTTAAAGGGGATTGACGAAGCTTTCTTT. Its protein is CASSLKGIDEAFF. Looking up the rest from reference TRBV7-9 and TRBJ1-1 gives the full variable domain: DTGVSQNPRHKITKRGQNVTFRCDPISEHNRLYWYRQTLGQGPEFLTYFQNEAQLEKSRLLSDRFSAERPKGSFSTLEIQRTEQGDSAMYLCASSLKGIDEAFFGQGTRLTVV.

CDR3 DNA sequence: TGTGCCAGCAGTGGGACAGGGACGAACTACGAGCAGTACTTC. It encodes CASSGTGTNYEQYF. The rearrangement links TRBV25-1 to TRBJ2-7; 8 nucleotides match TRBD1. The CDR3 loop spans 14 amino acids. V gave up 4 bases and J gave up 3 bases; unmatched junction bases: 5. CDR1 is MGHDK and CDR2 is SYGVNS in the germline V gene.

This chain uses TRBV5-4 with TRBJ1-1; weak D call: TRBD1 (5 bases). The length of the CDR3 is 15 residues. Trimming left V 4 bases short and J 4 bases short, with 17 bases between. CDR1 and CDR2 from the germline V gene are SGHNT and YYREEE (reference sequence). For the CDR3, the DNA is TGTGCCAGCAGCCCCTGGGGCTTATGGGCCACTGAAGCTTTCTTT. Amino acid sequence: CASSPWGLWATEAFF.

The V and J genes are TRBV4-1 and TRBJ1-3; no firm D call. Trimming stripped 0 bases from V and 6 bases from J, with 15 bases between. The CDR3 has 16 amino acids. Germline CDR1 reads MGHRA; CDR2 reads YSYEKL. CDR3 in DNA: TGCGCCAGCAGCCAAGATAGTCCGGGAACTCCAAACACCATATATTTT. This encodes CASSQDSPGTPNTIYF.